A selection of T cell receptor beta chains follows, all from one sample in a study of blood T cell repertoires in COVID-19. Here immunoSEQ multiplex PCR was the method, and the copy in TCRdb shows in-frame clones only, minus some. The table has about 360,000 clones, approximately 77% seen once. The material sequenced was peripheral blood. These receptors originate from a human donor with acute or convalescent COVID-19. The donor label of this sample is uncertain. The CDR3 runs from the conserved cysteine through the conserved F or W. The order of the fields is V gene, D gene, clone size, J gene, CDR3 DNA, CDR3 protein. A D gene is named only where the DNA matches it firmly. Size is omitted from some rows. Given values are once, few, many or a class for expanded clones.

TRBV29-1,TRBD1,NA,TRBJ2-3,TGCAGCCATGTCCCGACAGGGGACTCCACAGATACGCAGTATTTT,CSHVPTGDSTDTQYF
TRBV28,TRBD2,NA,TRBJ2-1,TGTGCCAGCAGTTCCCATCGACTAGCGGGGGATTACAATGAGCAGTTCTTC,CASSSHRLAGDYNEQFF
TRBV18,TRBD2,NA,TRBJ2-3,TGTGCCAGCTCACCGCAAGCGGGAGCCCGAACAGATACGCAGTATTTT,CASSPQAGARTDTQYF
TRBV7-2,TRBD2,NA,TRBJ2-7,TGTGCCAGCAGCTTAGCTGGACTAGTCTCCGAGCAGTACTTC,CASSLAGLVSEQYF
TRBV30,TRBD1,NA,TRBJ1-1,TGTGCCTGGAGTACGGACAGGGTCACTGAAGCTTTCTTT,CAWSTDRVTEAFF
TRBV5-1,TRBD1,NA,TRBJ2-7,TGCGCCAGCAGCCTGGGACAGGGTGATTACTACGAGCAGTACTTC,CASSLGQGDYYEQYF
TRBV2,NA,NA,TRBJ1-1,TGTGCCAGCAGGATGAATCCCGGGACATTTGAAGCTTTCTTT,CASRMNPGTFEAFF
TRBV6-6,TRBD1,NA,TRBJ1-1,TGTGCCAGCAGTTACTTCAGGGGGGCGAACACTGAAGCTTTCTTT,CASSYFRGANTEAFF
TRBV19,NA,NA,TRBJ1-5,TGTGCCAGTAGTATAGCGGGGGGGAGTAATCAGCCCCAGCATTTT,CASSIAGGSNQPQHF
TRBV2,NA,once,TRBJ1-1,TGTGCCAGTCTTCTCTCGTTGAACACTGAAGCTTTCTTT,CASLLSLNTEAFF
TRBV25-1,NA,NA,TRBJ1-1,TGTGCCAGCAGGTCTGACACTGAAGCTTTCTTT,CASRSDTEAFF
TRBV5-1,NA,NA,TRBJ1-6,TGCGCCAGCAGCTACGCCGGGGGGAATAATTCACCCCTCCACTTT,CASSYAGGNNSPLHF
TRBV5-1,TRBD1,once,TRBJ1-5,TGCGCCAGCAGCCCCGGGACAGGGGGCAATCAGCCCCAGCATTTT,CASSPGTGGNQPQHF
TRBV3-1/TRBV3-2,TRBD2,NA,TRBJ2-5,TGTGCCAGCAGCCATCGACTAGCCCCGAGCCATGAGACCCAGTACTTC,CASSHRLAPSHETQYF
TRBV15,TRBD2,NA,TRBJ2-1,TGTGCCACCAGCAGAGATTATGGGTCTAGCGGGCTTGGATTCAACAATGAGCAGTTCTTC,CATSRDYGSSGLGFNNEQFF
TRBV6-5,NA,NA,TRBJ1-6,TGTGCCAGCAGTTACTCCAGGGAGGGAAATTCACCCCTCCACTTT,CASSYSREGNSPLHF
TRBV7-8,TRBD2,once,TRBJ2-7,TGTGCCAGCAGCTATAAATCCTCGGGAGGGAGCGAGCAGTACTTC,CASSYKSSGGSEQYF
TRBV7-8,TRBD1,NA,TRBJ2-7,TGTGCCAGCAGCTCCGCCCTCGGACAGGGGGCTGACGAGCAGTACTTC,CASSSALGQGADEQYF
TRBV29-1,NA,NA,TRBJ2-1,TGCAGCGTGAGGAAATACAATGAGCAGTTCTTC,CSVRKYNEQFF
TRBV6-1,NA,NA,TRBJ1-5,TGTGCCAGCAGTGAAGGGCAGGGTGCGAATCAGCCCCAGCATTTT,CASSEGQGANQPQHF
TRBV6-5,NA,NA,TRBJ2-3,TGTGCCAGCAGTTACTCCACCGCTGGCCGCACAGATACGCAGTATTTT,CASSYSTAGRTDTQYF
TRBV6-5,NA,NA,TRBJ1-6,TGTGCCAGCAGTTACTCGAGGCAGCCCGATTCACCCCTCCACTTT,CASSYSRQPDSPLHF
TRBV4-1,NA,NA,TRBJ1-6,TGCGCCAGCAGCCAAGTAGGAGGCTCAAACTCACCCCTCCACTTT,CASSQVGGSNSPLHF
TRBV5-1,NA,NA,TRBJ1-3,TGCGCCAGCAGCTTGTTGTTGCCAGGATCTGGTAGAAACACCATATATTTT,CASSLLLPGSGRNTIYF
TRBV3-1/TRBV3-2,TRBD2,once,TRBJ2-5,TGTGCCAGCAGCCAAGCGGGGGGGTCGCAAGAGACCCAGTACTTC,CASSQAGGSQETQYF
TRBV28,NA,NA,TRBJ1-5,TGTGCCAGCAGCCCGATGAGGGTGGGGCAGCCCCAGCATTTT,CASSPMRVGQPQHF
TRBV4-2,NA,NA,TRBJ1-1,TGTGCCAGCAGCCAAACCATGAGGGAGACGAACACTGAAGCTTTCTTT,CASSQTMRETNTEAFF